Given below is one T cell receptor beta chain in context. The clone's antigen remains unknown. There are no base qualities to consult, and no much larger clone falls within one base. The library was generated by the immunoSEQ multiplex PCR assay. As for the original processing: To diagnose cytomegalovirus status from the catalog of TCR beta chain sequences, a statistical classification framework was built. TCRdb stores this immuneACCESS table with in-frame sequences only. Part of the clones is absent; in the studies checked, under half of the shortfall reflects unresolved V genes, and no reason is known for the rest. The V and J calls and clone size were taken over from that table, and D and trimming were inferred from the DNA. The sample records 250,000 to 300,000 clones, about 86% of which are singletons. Less than 1.2% of the sample is held by the ten biggest clonotypes. The source of the sample is a study of cytomegalovirus exposure and HLA in healthy donors (dated by TCRdb to about 2017). Context from the whole study: According to a later analysis, one platform produced both the roughly 110 validation repertoires and the 720 or so repertoires of the first cohort. The study aimed to test whether cataloging public T cell receptors could reveal signatures of past pathogen exposure. Besides the first cohort of approximately 670 subjects, a separate validation cohort made up of roughly 120 different subjects was used. The study combined high-throughput TCR immunosequencing, statistical association of individual TCRs with disease status, and machine learning to predict cytomegalovirus infection status. Paper-wide results and their limitations: Most TCR sequences were seen in very few donors, while some public TCRs were found in many individuals. The classifier was reported to diagnose cytomegalovirus status with high specificity and sensitivity in both the original and validation cohorts. In the study, about 150 TCR beta chains were listed as associated with cytomegalovirus. A later analysis had no HLA typing for the validation cohort, so co-occurrence there was scored across all 130 or so repertoires. In a later analysis, TCRs clustered in the first cohort were found to also tend to co-occur in the approximately 110 validation repertoires, with approximately 94% of cluster scores above 0. Three of the identified cytomegalovirus-associated TCR beta chains were confirmed in vitro to be specific for cytomegalovirus antigens. The authors suggested that the approach could potentially be extended to other disease states and immunological phenotypes.

Donors formed part of the validation cohort, which comprised 120 subjects and was distinct from the first cohort of 670 or so subjects. Spanning cysteine to phenylalanine, the CDR3 consists of 15 amino acids. The only DNA kept is the CDR3, 45 bases in frame from the first base. Per the germline V gene, SGHDT is the CDR1 and YYEEEE is the CDR2. The germline ends are 15 bases apart after V is trimmed by 4 bases and J by 2 bases. The receptor's source is a woman between 18 and 29 years old in good health and CMV-seronegative. Material for sequencing was PBMCs. This chain is built from TRBV5-6 and TRBJ2-5; TRBD1 could be the D gene, as 6 bases match. The DNA is TGTGCCAGCAGCCTTACACAGGGTACTCAAGAGACCCAGTACTTC. Its protein is CASSLTQGTQETQYF.